Each of the 21 T cell receptor beta chains below was sequenced from the same sample in a study of response to subunit inactivated influenza vaccine. TCRdb reprocessed the RT-PCR reads via MiXCR and lists one record per CDR3 protein. The repertoire holds about 620,000 distinct CDR3 sequences, with around 11% as singletons. Separately, the same data were catalogued under a study of T cells expressing NK-cell markers. That report notes: 5'RACE template switching with UMIs generated TCR beta cDNA.

The sample here was PBMCs from blood, taken on the day of vaccination. Receptors originate from a man aged 50-59 years who received an inactivated influenza vaccine.

This clonotype was counted between two and nine times. This sequence joins TRBV29-1 and TRBJ2-7, with 11 bases matching TRBD2. CDR3 length: 16 residues. Germline CDR1 SQVTM, CDR2 ANQGSEA. Trimming took 2 bases from V and 4 from J; bases not matched to a gene: 10. This chain's CDR3 is CSVEIAGGPVSYEQYF. The CDR3 DNA follows: TGCAGCGTTGAAATAGCGGGAGGGCCTGTTTCGTACGAGCAGTACTTC.

The J gene is TRBJ2-7, the V gene TRBV21-1; TRBD2 is the table's D call and was not checked against the DNA. TRBV21-1 is a documented pseudogene. The CDR3 is made up of 18 amino acids. CDR3 bases: TGTGCCAGCAGCAAAGTGCCTAGCGGGAGGCCCGGGGGAACCTGGCAGTACTTC. As protein: CASSKVPSGRPGGTWQYF.

This rearrangement joins TRBV12-3 or TRBV12-4 to TRBJ1-1; no definite D call. CDR3 length: 17 amino acids. Trimming left V 8 bases short and J 2 bases short, with 24 bases between. The CDR3 DNA reads TGTGCCAGCCTGCGGTCGCGGAGGCAGGCCGGTAACACTGAAGCTTTCTTT. Protein sequence: CASLRSRRQAGNTEAFF.

In this sample, this clonotype turned up many times. The chain recombines TRBV29-1 with TRBJ1-1; the D is unclear. The CDR3 contains 13 residues. Germline V gene sequence: CDR1 SQVTM, CDR2 ANQGSEA. V lost 0 bases to trimming and J lost 1 base, with 6 bases between them. CDR3 loop: CSVEEQANTEAFF. The DNA for the CDR3 is TGCAGCGTTGAAGAGCAGGCGAACACTGAAGCTTTCTTT.

This clonotype was observed a few times. The rearrangement links TRBV12-3 or TRBV12-4 to TRBJ1-4; possibly TRBD1 for D (5 bases). CDR3 length equals 14 residues. Trimming pared 1 base from V and 11 bases from J, leaving 14 bases between. CDR3 sequence (DNA): TGTGCCAGCAGTTTAGGAACAGGTGGGGGGAAACTGTTTTTT. Amino acid sequence: CASSLGTGGGKLFF.

The J gene is TRBJ1-1, the V gene TRBV4-2; D is unresolved. Germline V gene lookup returns CDR1 LGHNA and CDR2 YNFKEQ. The length of the CDR3 is 14 residues. V lost 10 bases to trimming and J lost 4 bases, with 19 bases between them. The CDR3 DNA reads as TGTGCCATGAGCCTCGGGCTCCGCTGCACTGAAGCTTTCTTT. Its protein is CAMSLGLRCTEAFF.

This clonotype was observed a handful of times. The rearrangement links TRBV24-1 to TRBJ2-4; the D gene is possibly TRBD2 (5 bases). Germline CDR1 is KGHDR and CDR2 is SFDVKD. V dropped 2 bases and J dropped 7 bases, with 5 bases sitting between them. This CDR3 is 12 amino acids long. CDR3 sequence reads: CATSDSGNIQYF. In DNA, the CDR3 is TGTGCCACCAGTGATTCGGGGAACATTCAGTACTTC.

The chain links TRBV9 to TRBJ2-1, with 7 bases lining up with TRBD1. CDR1 is SGDLS, CDR2 YYNGEE, per germline. The CDR3 spans 15 residues. Trimming removed 0 bases from V and 5 bases from J; junction bases left unmatched: 5. The CDR3 nucleotides are TGTGCCAGCAGCGTAGACAGGGGCGAGGACAATGAGCAGTTCTTC. Its protein product is CASSVDRGEDNEQFF.

For this clonotype: This may be a read error: a much more frequent sequence differs by one nucleotide. CDR3 loop: CASSSWASYEQYF. In nucleotides, the CDR3 is TGTGCCAGCAGTTCCTGGGCTTCCTACGAGCAGTACTTC. This sequence joins TRBV27 and TRBJ2-7; D ambiguous. There are 13 residues in the CDR3. The germline V and J ends were trimmed by 4 bases and 1 base, with 8 bases remaining between them. CDR1 and CDR2 (germline): MNHEY, SMNVEV (reference sequence).

This sequence joins TRBV29-1 and TRBJ2-7; D uncertain. The length of the CDR3 is 13 residues. The germline V gene has CDR1 SQVTM and CDR2 ANQGSEA. V was cut by 6 bases and J by 2 bases, with 14 bases left in between. CDR3 region: CSVANGRTYEQYF. As DNA, the CDR3 is TGCAGCGTAGCAAACGGACGGACCTACGAGCAGTACTTC.

This clonotype was observed a handful of times. The V call is TRBV6-2 or TRBV6-3, the J call TRBJ1-2, with a tentative D call TRBD1 (6 bases). Germline V CDR1 and CDR2: MNHEY, SVGEGT. The V end was cut by 6 bases, the J end by 0 bases, with 11 bases between. This CDR3 has 14 residues. Here the CDR3 DNA reads TGTGCCAGCAGCGGGACACCCACTAACTATGGCTACACCTTC. This codes for CASSGTPTNYGYTF.

The chain recombines TRBV3-1 with TRBJ2-6; D gene unclear. The V and J ends lost 1 base and 0 bases respectively, with 7 bases between them. Germline-derived CDR1 and CDR2 are LGHDT and YNNKEL (reference sequence). CDR3 length equals 16 residues. CDR3 protein: CASSQARSSGANVLTF. The CDR3 DNA reads TGTGCCAGCAGCCAAGCCCGGAGCTCTGGGGCCAACGTCCTGACTTTC.

This clonotype was detected a few times. This chain uses TRBV6-2 or TRBV6-3 with TRBJ2-1; D remains ambiguous. Germline loops: CDR1 MNHEY, CDR2 SVGEGT. The CDR3 covers 18 residues. Trimming took 0 bases from V and 0 from J, leaving 15 bases between them. The CDR3 reads CASSYSTGPTSSYNEQFF. The CDR3 region has the DNA TGTGCCAGCAGTTACTCGACTGGTCCGACGAGCTCCTACAATGAGCAGTTCTTC.

This sequence joins TRBV3-1 and TRBJ2-1; TRBD1 matches 8 bases. Germline V gene data show CDR1 as LGHDT and CDR2 as YNNKEL (reference sequence). The CDR3 covers 16 residues. V lost 0 bases, J lost 9 bases, and 10 bases stayed unmatched. The DNA for the CDR3 is TGTGCCAGCAGCCAAGATTTAGGACAGGGTGTTGGTGAGCAGTTCTTC. Its protein is CASSQDLGQGVGEQFF.

This clonotype came up many times. This chain uses TRBV4-3 with TRBJ2-1; no definite D call. Germline values: CDR1 LGHNA, CDR2 YSLEER. This CDR3 is 14 amino acids long. V lost 0 bases and J 2 bases, leaving 5 bases between the germline ends. The CDR3 DNA is TGCGCCAGCAGCCAAGATACAACCTACAATGAGCAGTTCTTC. Protein: CASSQDTTYNEQFF.

The V call is TRBV29-1, the J call TRBJ2-7; D is perhaps TRBD2 (5 bases). CDR1 and CDR2 (germline): SQVTM, ANQGSEA. V lost 4 bases and J lost 5, with 9 bases in between. The CDR3 consists of 11 residues. As DNA, the CDR3 is TGCAGCGTTGGGGAGAACCACGAGCAGTACTTC. Its translation is CSVGENHEQYF.

This clonotype was detected only a few times. This chain joins TRBV12-3 or TRBV12-4 and TRBJ2-3, with D uncertain. V was cut by 3 bases and J by 0 bases, with 10 bases left in between. The length of the CDR3 is 15 residues. The CDR3 protein is CASSFGQTSTDTQYF. The CDR3 DNA follows: TGTGCCAGCAGTTTTGGGCAGACAAGCACAGATACGCAGTATTTT.

Details on this clonotype: This may come from a read error, since a much larger clone is one base off. The chain carries TRBV5-1 and TRBJ2-5; 7 bases are shared with TRBD1. The CDR3 runs to 15 residues. Germline V gene lookup returns CDR1 SGHRS and CDR2 YFSETQ. The CDR3 region has the DNA TGCGCCAGCAGCCCCCTTCGAGGGACAGCTGAGACCCAGAACTTC. It codes for CASSPLRGTAETQNF.

There are a few counts of this clonotype. This chain joins TRBV29-1 and TRBJ1-4; possibly TRBD1 for D (5 bases). The CDR3 length is 14 residues. Germline CDR1 is SQVTM and CDR2 is ANQGSEA. V dropped 7 bases and J dropped 2 bases, with 14 bases sitting between them. CDR3 residues: CSALGGGTNEKLFF. CDR3 DNA: TGCAGCGCCCTGGGGGGGGGGACTAATGAAAAACTGTTTTTT. The variable domain in full, with the rest retrieved from reference TRBV29-1 and TRBJ1-4, is SAVISQKPSRDICQRGTSLTIQCQVDSQVTMMFWYRQQPGQSLTLIATANQGSEATYESGFVIDKFPISRPNLTFSTLTVSNMSPEDSSIYLCSALGGGTNEKLFFGSGTQLSVL.

J is TRBJ2-1 and V is TRBV3-1; D possibly corresponds to TRBD2 (5 bases). Trimming pared 1 base from V and 8 bases from J, leaving 12 bases between. This CDR3 contains 14 residues. From germline, CDR1 is LGHDT and CDR2 YNNKEL (reference sequence). CDR3 DNA sequence: TGTGCCAGCAGCCAAGTATCTAGCAACCATGAGCAGTTCTTC. It yields the protein CASSQVSSNHEQFF.

This sequence joins TRBV7-9 and TRBJ2-5; D is ambiguous. This CDR3 spans 13 amino acids. Looked up from germline, CDR1 is SEHNR and CDR2 is FQNEAQ (reference sequence). Trimming pared 2 bases from V and 5 bases from J, leaving 9 bases between. CDR3 in amino acids: CASSLLELETQYF. The CDR3 nucleotides are TGTGCCAGCAGCTTATTGGAGCTCGAGACCCAGTACTTC.